This TCR beta chain was sequenced for a study of memory CD4+ T cells and cytomegalovirus serostatus. This clone was observed a single time. The repertoire was sequenced with immunoSEQ multiplex PCR; TCRdb's copy has only in-frame clones and lacks some. Of fewer than 75,000 clones in the sample, around 85% were seen once. The sort gate was single viable CD3+CD4+CD8-CD45RO+ cells for memory CD4+ T cells. CMV serostatus came from serum IgG against pp150, pp28, p38, p52. Germline lookup yields CDR1 MNHEY and CDR2 SVGAGI. The CDR3 spans 13 residues. V lost 5 bases to trimming and J lost 5 bases, with 12 bases between them.

J is TRBJ1-2 and V is TRBV6-5, with D perhaps TRBD1 (6 bases). The sequenced material came from memory CD4+ T cells from blood. The sequence was collected from an adult in good health and CMV-seronegative. CDR3 amino acids: CASSNDRPYGYTF. The CDR3 coding sequence is TGTGCCAGCAGTAACGACAGGCCATATGGCTACACCTTC.